This TCR beta chain was recorded in a study of blood T cells in healthy people across ages (dated by TCRdb to between 2014 and 2017). With respect to the entire study: Template switching captured roughly one uniquely barcoded TCR beta cDNA molecule per two T cells in model experiments. Two additional independent replicas of 1 million unique cDNA reads from the same blood draw were analyzed for two donors (one aged 18 to 30 and one aged 80 or older). To track age-related changes in TCR beta repertoire diversity, the study relied on deep sequencing normalized with unique cDNA molecular identifiers. The donors were divided into four age groups: young (average approximately 16 years), middle-aged (under 40), aged (about 62) and long-lived (around 80). Donors of different ages were randomly distributed across sequencing lanes to avoid experimental bias.

The paper as a whole reports these results and caveats: Observed TCR beta diversity per million T cells fell roughly linearly with age, and a significant reduction was already apparent by age about 43. Because profiling used bulk unsorted PBMCs, naive and antigen-experienced compartments could not be compared conclusively. Estimates of total diversity from one million sequenced T cells were regarded as lower bounds and underestimates. Donor CMV infection status was unknown, potentially confounding age-related changes in expanded clonotypes. Compared with the aged group, more naive CD4+ T cells, fewer expanded clones and increased TCR diversity were shown by the long-lived group, suggesting age selection. Observed TCR beta diversity correlated strongly with the percentage of naive T cells measured by flow cytometry.

As concerns this clonotype: What antigen it recognizes has not been identified. Per-base quality was not reported, and no clone a single base away is much larger than it.

The 40 or so donors, aged roughly 6 to 90 years, were systemically healthy Caucasian individuals from Russia. Each donor gave ten milliliters of peripheral blood, collected into EDTA-treated Vacutainer tubes. PBMCs were isolated by Ficoll-Paque density-gradient centrifugation, with at least 6.5 million obtained per sample. Total RNA was extracted from PBMCs with Trizol reagent, with at least 5.5 micrograms obtained per sample. Naive CD45RAhigh/CD27high T cell percentages were measured by flow cytometry on a PBMC aliquot from every donor. Library preparation used 5' RACE. The instrument was an Illumina HiSeq 2500. A second PCR of roughly 6 to 11 cycles was run with a J-beta primer mix and a sample-barcoded 5' primer. A template-switch 5' adaptor carrying 12 random nucleotides introduced a unique molecular identifier onto each TCR beta cDNA molecule. At least 3 million CDR3-containing paired-end reads were obtained from each sample. First-strand cDNA was synthesized from all RNA with the Mint cDNA synthesis kit, primed by a TRBC-specific oligonucleotide. Following uracil-DNA glycosylase treatment, a first 18-cycle PCR with universal primers M1SS and BC2_uni_R was performed on all cDNA. The paper's data handling went like this. For normalization, 1 million high-quality reads were randomly selected from each sample, with every read carrying a distinct molecular identifier. Instead of being binned into consensus sequences, reads that shared molecular identifiers were thrown out. MiTCR, run with a Q25 quality threshold and the strictest error-elimination algorithm, handled CDR3 identification, clonotype clustering and error correction. Lower-bound total TCR beta diversity was estimated with a nonparametric unseen species model using Euler transformation. Using fastp trimming at Q25 and MiXCR clonotype assembly, TCRdb reanalyzed the public sequencing data and kept in-frame beta chains. When rows share a CDR3 protein, they turn into one entry using the most common DNA and genes. The V and J calls and clone size come from TCRdb's table, not from the authors' own analysis. The sample has about 1.1 million distinct CDR3 sequences on record, 35% to 40% of them singletons. The top ten clonotypes cover around 12% of the sample.

The CDR3 runs 14 residues from the cysteine to the phenylalanine. CDR3 DNA is the only sequence kept; it has 42 bases, read in frame from the first base. The junction carries 14 bases between V and J, which are trimmed by 4 bases and 4 bases respectively. The germline V gene encodes CDR1 SGDLS and CDR2 YYNGEE. This receptor was identified in a young man in good health. The rearranged segments are TRBV9 and TRBJ1-2; the D gene cannot be named for sure. Sequencing input: blood. The sequenced DNA is TGTGCCAGCAGCCCCCGGGCCGATAGCTATGGCTACACCTTC. Its translation reads: CASSPRADSYGYTF.